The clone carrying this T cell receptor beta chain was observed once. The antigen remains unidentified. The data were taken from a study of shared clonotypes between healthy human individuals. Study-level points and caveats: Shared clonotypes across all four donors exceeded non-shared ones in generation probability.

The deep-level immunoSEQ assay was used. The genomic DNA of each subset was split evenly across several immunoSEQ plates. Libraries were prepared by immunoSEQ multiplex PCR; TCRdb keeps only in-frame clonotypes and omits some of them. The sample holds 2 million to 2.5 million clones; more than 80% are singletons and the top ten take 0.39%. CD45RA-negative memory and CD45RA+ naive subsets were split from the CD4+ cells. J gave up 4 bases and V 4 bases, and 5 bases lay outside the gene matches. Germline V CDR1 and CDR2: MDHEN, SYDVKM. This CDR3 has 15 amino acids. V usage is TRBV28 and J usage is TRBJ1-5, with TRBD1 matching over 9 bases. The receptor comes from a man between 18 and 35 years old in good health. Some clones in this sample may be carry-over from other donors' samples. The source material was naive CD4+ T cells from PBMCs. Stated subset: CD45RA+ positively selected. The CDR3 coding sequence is TGTGCCAGCAGTTGGGACAGGGTGGGAAATCAGCCCCAGCATTTT. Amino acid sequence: CASSWDRVGNQPQHF.